This TCR beta chain appears in the sequencing data of a study of T cells in Graves' hyperthyroidism and ophthalmopathy. Notes on the study in general: Using 13 V-J features, a model discriminated ophthalmopathy from stable hyperthyroidism. Blood held most thyroid clonotypes expanded above 0.001 frequency.

RNA transcripts gave rise to amplified TCR beta CDR3 regions. The HTBI primer set was used in a first-round RT-PCR of the TCR CDR3. TCRdb fed the multiplex PCR reads into MiXCR, producing one record per CDR3 protein. The sample lists about 350,000 distinct CDR3 sequences, roughly 14% occurring once. In this sample, this clonotype turned up many times. The antigen remains undetermined. CDR1 MNHNS and CDR2 SASEGT come from the germline V gene. The V end lost 6 bases, the J end lost 0 bases, and 9 bases lay between the germline ends. The CDR3 length is 14 residues. No progression to ophthalmopathy during 18 months of follow-up defined stable disease. This sample holds PBMCs from approximately 9 ml fresh peripheral blood.

Sequenced sample: blood. The TCR originated in a woman aged 25 to 45 with Graves' hyperthyroidism. This chain links TRBV6-1 with TRBJ2-1, with D maybe TRBD2 (5 bases). In nucleotides, the CDR3 is TGTGCCAGCAGAACTGGGAGCTCCTACAATGAGCAGTTCTTC. This translates into CASRTGSSYNEQFF.